This T cell receptor beta chain was obtained from a study of cytomegalovirus exposure and HLA in healthy donors. At the level of the study: The study placed around 85% of its 398 genotyped donors in the Caucasian-associated ancestry cluster.

A single count supports this clone. Its specificity is not known. General study results and limits: Information on immune exposure was restricted to one variable (CMV serostatus). In all likelihood, a cluster of highly shared sequence variants was a sequencing artifact. Further analysis, carried out later, found HLA-associated TCR beta chains more clonally expanded than equally common other chains.

The CDR3 spans 14 residues. Trimming removed 0 bases from V and 6 bases from J, with 12 bases in between. The germline gives CDR1 LGHNA, CDR2 YSLEER. This PCR relied on a set of 60 Vbeta primers and 13 Jbeta primers. Assay used: immunoSEQ multiplex PCR; TCRdb lists only in-frame clones, some missing. The sample shows 150,000 or so clones, roughly 84% of them seen only once. This clonotype was sampled from a woman under 30 in good health and CMV-seronegative. The chain couples TRBV4-3 to TRBJ2-7, with unresolved D. Source material: PBMCs. In DNA, the CDR3 is TGCGCCAGCAGCCAAGATCCCGGTAGTTCCGAGCAGTACTTC. It translates to CASSQDPGSSEQYF.